The rows below give T cell receptor beta chains drawn from one sample of a study of blood T cell repertoires in COVID-19. Repertoires were generated with immunoSEQ multiplex PCR, while TCRdb's copy carries only in-frame clones and drops some. The table has 130,000 to 150,000 clones, 80% to 90% seen once; the top ten hold roughly 13%. Sequencing was performed on peripheral blood. The receptors were gathered from a man between 18 and 35 years old with COVID-19, enrolled during active disease. Both conserved end residues are trimmed from each CDR3. The D gene is left open where the match is weak.

v_gene: TRBV9; d_gene: NA; len: 17; j_gene: TRBJ2-1; CDR3aa: ASSVGGGSGRGNINEQF
v_gene: TRBV6-5; d_gene: TRBD1; len: 13; j_gene: TRBJ1-3; CDR3aa: ASTQRGQSGNTIY
v_gene: TRBV19; d_gene: TRBD1; len: 12; j_gene: TRBJ2-7; CDR3aa: ASSIGQGAYEQY
v_gene: TRBV10-2; d_gene: NA; len: 10; j_gene: TRBJ2-7; CDR3aa: ASSGESYEQY
v_gene: TRBV7-8; d_gene: TRBD1; len: 14; j_gene: TRBJ1-4; CDR3aa: ASSQGQGAIFEKLF
v_gene: TRBV19; d_gene: NA; len: 13; j_gene: TRBJ1-1; CDR3aa: ASSISPGGDTEAF
v_gene: TRBV28; d_gene: TRBD2; len: 17; j_gene: TRBJ2-1; CDR3aa: ASSLRGHLAGGLYNEQF
v_gene: TRBV28; d_gene: NA; len: 13; j_gene: TRBJ1-1; CDR3aa: ASSPDAQVNTEAF
v_gene: TRBV7-9; d_gene: NA; len: 13; j_gene: TRBJ1-3; CDR3aa: ASSPIQGSGNTIY
v_gene: TRBV10-3; d_gene: NA; len: 13; j_gene: TRBJ1-1; CDR3aa: AISTSGPANTEAF
v_gene: TRBV5-6; d_gene: TRBD2; len: 12; j_gene: TRBJ2-1; CDR3aa: ASSLGLAGDEQF
v_gene: TRBV5-1; d_gene: NA; len: 11; j_gene: TRBJ2-2; CDR3aa: ASSRGAAGELF
v_gene: TRBV18; d_gene: NA; len: 11; j_gene: TRBJ2-2; CDR3aa: ASSPTGAGELF
v_gene: TRBV25-1; d_gene: NA; len: 13; j_gene: TRBJ2-1; CDR3aa: ASSRSASSYNEQF
v_gene: TRBV19; d_gene: NA; len: 14; j_gene: TRBJ1-2; CDR3aa: ASTPIQAWTNYGYT
v_gene: TRBV19; d_gene: NA; len: 14; j_gene: TRBJ2-5; CDR3aa: ASSGRTREPRETQY
v_gene: TRBV18; d_gene: NA; len: 13; j_gene: TRBJ2-2; CDR3aa: ASSPSISGTGELF
v_gene: TRBV5-1; d_gene: TRBD2; len: 13; j_gene: TRBJ2-1; CDR3aa: ASSLVLAEANEQF
v_gene: TRBV28; d_gene: TRBD1; len: 13; j_gene: TRBJ1-5; CDR3aa: ASSLGDRSNQPQH
v_gene: TRBV6-5; d_gene: TRBD2; len: 13; j_gene: TRBJ2-7; CDR3aa: ASRVGLAGAWEQY